These 23 T cell receptor beta chains share one sample of origin, sequenced in a study of shared clonotypes between healthy human individuals. The method was immunoSEQ multiplex PCR; TCRdb's version includes in-frame clones alone and lacks a portion of them. The sample contains more than 500,000 clones, 85% to 95% of which appear only once. CD8 cells regarded as naive lacked CD45RO, were positively chosen for CCR7, and omitted terminally differentiated effector memory CD45RA+ cells. Sequencing was performed on naive CD8+ T cells sorted from blood. These receptor sequences come from a woman in her 30s in good health.

The chain is built from TRBV5-6 and TRBJ2-7; possible D gene TRBD1, 6 bases. CDR1 SGHDT and CDR2 YYEEEE come from the germline V gene. CDR3 length: 16 residues. V was pared by 4 bases and J by 7 bases, with 24 bases between. As DNA, the CDR3 is TGTGCCAGCAGCAACGCAGGGGTCGGCTACGTGGGGGAGCAGTACTTC. It specifies CASSNAGVGYVGEQYF.

The V gene is TRBV9, the J gene TRBJ1-2; 9 positions agree with TRBD1. Germline V lookup: CDR1 SGDLS, CDR2 YYNGEE. This CDR3 has 16 amino acids. V was pared by 3 bases and J by 5 bases, with 11 bases of the junction left unmatched. The CDR3 coding sequence is TGTGCCAGCAGCGCGAACAGGGGGCGATCAGAGTATGGCTACACCTTC. Residues: CASSANRGRSEYGYTF.

The chain recombines TRBV13 with TRBJ1-2, with TRBD1 as a possible D gene (6 bases). From germline, CDR1 is PRHDT and CDR2 FYEKMQ (reference sequence). This CDR3 is 14 amino acids long. Trimming cost V 3 bases and J 3 bases, with 11 bases left between them. CDR3 loop: CASSFGQGYYGYTF. DNA for the CDR3: TGTGCCAGCAGCTTCGGCCAGGGGTACTATGGCTACACCTTC.

This sequence joins TRBV2 and TRBJ2-7, with 14 bases matching TRBD2. The CDR3 runs 16 residues. CDR1 is SNHLY, CDR2 FYNNEI, per germline. V was pared by 5 bases and J by 4 bases, with 7 bases of the junction left unmatched. The CDR3 coding sequence is TGTGCCAGCAGTTATGGACTAGCGGGAGGAGGATACGAGCAGTACTTC. Residues: CASSYGLAGGGYEQYF.

The rearrangement links TRBV28 to TRBJ1-3; no clear D. The CDR3 spans 16 residues. Germline CDR1 is MDHEN and CDR2 is SYDVKM. V was cut by 4 bases and J by 4 bases, with 17 bases left in between. The CDR3 DNA follows: TGTGCCAGCAGTTCTCCTGCGTTTCGGTTGGGAAACACCATATATTTT. Translation gives CASSSPAFRLGNTIYF.

This CDR3 is CSVVPPRGTSGHYNEQFF. The CDR3 DNA is TGCAGCGTTGTCCCCCCTCGCGGGACTAGCGGGCACTACAATGAGCAGTTCTTC. This chain uses TRBV29-1 with TRBJ2-1; the match to TRBD2 covers 12 bases. Trimming at V came to 4 bases and at J to 3 bases, leaving 13 bases not matched to a gene. The CDR3 sequence is 18 residues long. Per germline, CDR1 SQVTM and CDR2 ANQGSEA.

This clone was detected only once. The chain is built from TRBV5-6 and TRBJ2-5; D not resolved. V lost 0 bases and J lost 5, with 11 bases in between. This CDR3 has 14 residues. Germline CDR1 is SGHDT and CDR2 is YYEEEE. CDR3 bases: TGTGCCAGCAGCTTGGGGCAGACCCTGGAGACCCAGTACTTC. Residues: CASSLGQTLETQYF.

The chain is built from TRBV2 and TRBJ2-1; maybe TRBD1 (6 bases). In germline, CDR1 is SNHLY, CDR2 FYNNEI. The length of the CDR3 is 17 residues. V gave up 6 bases and J gave up 2 bases, with 20 bases separating them. DNA of the CDR3: TGTGCCAGCAGGGACGAGACACAGGGTCATGCCTACAATGAGCAGTTCTTC. Its protein is CASRDETQGHAYNEQFF. Drawing the rest from reference TRBV2 and TRBJ2-1, the complete variable domain is EPEVTQTPSHQVTQMGQEVILRCVPISNHLYFYWYRQILGQKVEFLVSFYNNEISEKSEIFDDQFSVERPDGSNFTLKIRSTKLEDSAMYFCASRDETQGHAYNEQFFGPGTRLTVL.

The rearrangement joins TRBV5-4 to TRBJ2-1; 10 bases line up with TRBD2. Germline loops: CDR1 SGHNT, CDR2 YYREEE (reference sequence). The CDR3 runs 16 residues. The J segment lost 4 bases and the V segment lost 3 bases, leaving 7 bases of the junction unmatched. The CDR3 DNA sequence: TGTGCCAGCAGCTCGGGAACTAGCGGGACTTACAATGAGCAGTTCTTC. This translates into CASSSGTSGTYNEQFF.

The chain uses TRBV13 and TRBJ2-6; D gene ambiguous. Germline V gene lookup returns CDR1 PRHDT and CDR2 FYEKMQ (reference sequence). V lost 7 bases and J 0 bases, leaving 7 bases between the germline ends. The CDR3 loop spans 14 amino acids. CDR3 nucleotides: TGTGCCAGCACCCTCGGCTCTGGGGCCAACGTCCTGACTTTC. Protein sequence: CASTLGSGANVLTF.

The rearrangement links TRBV27 to TRBJ2-1; no clear D gene. The CDR3 covers 16 residues. CDR1 and CDR2 (germline): MNHEY, SMNVEV (reference sequence). V lost 3 bases, J lost 0 bases, and 12 bases lay in between. The CDR3 sequence is CASSLVTPPSYNEQFF. The CDR3, as DNA: TGTGCCAGCAGTTTGGTGACACCACCCTCCTACAATGAGCAGTTCTTC.

The chain links TRBV29-1 to TRBJ2-1; tentative D call: TRBD1 (5 bases). The germline V gene has CDR1 SQVTM and CDR2 ANQGSEA. V was cut by 3 bases and J by 8 bases, with 14 bases left in between. The CDR3 contains 13 residues. The CDR3 protein is CSVDSGMSDEQFF. The CDR3 DNA follows: TGCAGCGTTGACTCAGGGATGTCGGATGAGCAGTTCTTC.

This clone was observed a single time. V usage is TRBV27 and J usage is TRBJ1-5; D perhaps matches TRBD1 (6 bases). This CDR3 contains 13 residues. The V gene lost 6 bases and the J gene lost 6 bases, with 12 bases spanning the gap. Germline V lookup: CDR1 MNHEY, CDR2 SMNVEV (reference sequence). In DNA, the CDR3 is TGTGCCAGCAGCGCGACAGGCTTTCAGCCCCAGCATTTT. This translates into CASSATGFQPQHF.

This chain links TRBV4-1 with TRBJ1-1; D not resolved. The CDR3 totals 14 residues. V was clipped by 2 bases and J by 4 bases, with 11 bases between them. CDR1 is MGHRA and CDR2 is YSYEKL in the germline V gene. The CDR3 loop is CASSQSRVGTEAFF. The CDR3 DNA reads as TGCGCCAGCAGCCAATCGCGGGTGGGCACTGAAGCTTTCTTT.

CDR3 nucleotides: TGTGCCAGCAGCTACCAACGGGACAGGGGTACCTACGAGCAGTACTTC. This gives the protein CASSYQRDRGTYEQYF. The chain has TRBV2 and TRBJ2-7; 10 nucleotides align to TRBD1. J was trimmed by 2 bases and V by 6 bases; bases with no gene match: 10. This CDR3 has 16 residues. CDR1 is SNHLY, CDR2 FYNNEI, per germline.

This sequence joins TRBV20-1 and TRBJ2-3; D is ambiguous. This CDR3 comprises 11 residues. The germline CDR1 and CDR2 sequences are DFQATT and SNEGSKA (reference sequence). V lost 1 base and J 4 bases, leaving 3 bases between the germline ends. The CDR3 sequence is CSARGPDTQYF. The CDR3 DNA reads as TGCAGTGCTAGAGGGCCAGATACGCAGTATTTT.

The gene calls are TRBV9 and TRBJ1-4; no clear D gene. V lost 3 bases to trimming and J lost 0 bases, with 6 bases between them. The length of the CDR3 is 14 residues. Germline CDR1 reads SGDLS; CDR2 reads YYNGEE. The CDR3 here is CASSDGATNEKLFF. For the CDR3, the DNA is TGTGCCAGCAGCGACGGGGCAACTAATGAAAAACTGTTTTTT. Full variable domain (missing parts from reference TRBV9 and TRBJ1-4): DSGVTQTPKHLITATGQRVTLRCSPRSGDLSVYWYQQSLDQGLQFLIQYYNGEERAKGNILERFSAQQFPDLHSELNLSSLELGDSALYFCASSDGATNEKLFFGSGTQLSVL.

The chain links TRBV6-6 to TRBJ1-1, with unresolved D. V lost 5 bases and J lost 2, with 12 bases in between. The CDR3 extends over 14 amino acids. CDR1 and CDR2 (germline): MNHNY, SVGAGI (reference sequence). CDR3 sequence: CASSDPGLNTEAFF. The CDR3 DNA is TGTGCCAGCAGTGACCCCGGACTTAACACTGAAGCTTTCTTT.

On this clone: The identical CDR3 is also encoded by other nucleotide sequences in the sample. The chain links TRBV28 to TRBJ1-2, with D maybe TRBD1 (5 bases). CDR3 length: 13 amino acids. The V end lost 3 bases, the J end lost 2 bases, and 7 bases lay between the germline ends. The germline CDR1 and CDR2 sequences are MDHEN and SYDVKM. The CDR3 nucleotides are TGTGCCAGCAGTTTGAGGGGAAACTATGGCTACACCTTC. This translates into CASSLRGNYGYTF.

This chain connects TRBV7-9 to TRBJ1-1; D remains unclear. The CDR3 sequence is 13 residues long. V lost 3 bases and J lost 3, with 8 bases in between. Germline lookup yields CDR1 SEHNR and CDR2 FQNEAQ (reference sequence). The CDR3 sequence: CASSFPGDTEAFF. DNA for the CDR3: TGTGCCAGCAGCTTTCCGGGTGACACTGAAGCTTTCTTT.

This rearrangement joins TRBV30 to TRBJ2-7; 10 bases agree with TRBD1. In germline, CDR1 is GTSNPN, CDR2 SVGIG (reference sequence). This CDR3 is built from 14 residues. V was pared by 3 bases and J by 5 bases, with 7 bases of the junction left unmatched. The chain's CDR3 is CAWSEGQGTHEQYF. In nucleotides, the CDR3 is TGTGCCTGGAGCGAGGGACAGGGGACCCACGAGCAGTACTTC. The full variable domain, its missing parts supplied by reference TRBV30 and TRBJ2-7, is SQTIHQWPATLVQPVGSPLSLECTVEGTSNPNLYWYRQAAGRGLQLLFYSVGIGQISSEVPQNLSASRPQDRQFILSSKKLLLSDSGFYLCAWSEGQGTHEQYFGPGTRLTVT.

The chain uses TRBV7-6 and TRBJ2-2; D not certain. The CDR3 consists of 12 residues. The germline V gene has CDR1 SGHVS and CDR2 FNYEAQ. Trimming stripped 6 bases from V and 2 bases from J, with 4 bases between. The CDR3 DNA is TGTGCCAGCAGGGGTAACACCGGGGAGCTGTTTTTT. Amino acid sequence: CASRGNTGELFF.

This clone came up once. The V gene is TRBV5-5, the J gene TRBJ2-5; perhaps TRBD2 as D (6 bases). The V gene's germline CDR1 is SGHKS and CDR2 YYEKEE (reference sequence). The V and J ends lost 3 bases and 2 bases respectively, with 11 bases between them. The CDR3 loop spans 14 amino acids. The CDR3 sequence is CASSSRAGQETQYF. CDR3 coding DNA: TGTGCCAGCAGCTCCAGAGCGGGTCAAGAGACCCAGTACTTC.